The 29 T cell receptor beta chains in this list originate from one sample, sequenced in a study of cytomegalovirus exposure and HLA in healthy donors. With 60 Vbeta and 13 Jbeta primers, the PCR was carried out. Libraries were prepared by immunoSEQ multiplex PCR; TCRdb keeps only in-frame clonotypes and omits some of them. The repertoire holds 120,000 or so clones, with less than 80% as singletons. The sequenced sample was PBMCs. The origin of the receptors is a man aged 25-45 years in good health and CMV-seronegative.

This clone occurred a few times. CDR3 bases: TGTGCCAGCTCACCGACCGACGCAGGGGAGGGCACTGAAGCTTTCTTT. This codes for CASSPTDAGEGTEAFF. The chain couples TRBV18 to TRBJ1-1; D possibly corresponds to TRBD1 (6 bases). The length of the CDR3 is 16 residues. The germline V gene encodes CDR1 KGHSH and CDR2 LQKENI. V was clipped by 3 bases and J by 4 bases, with 18 bases between them.

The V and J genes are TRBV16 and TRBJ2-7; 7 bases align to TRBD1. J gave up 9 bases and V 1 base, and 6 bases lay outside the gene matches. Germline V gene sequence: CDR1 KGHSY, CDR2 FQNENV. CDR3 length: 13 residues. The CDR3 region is CASSQWGTAGQYF. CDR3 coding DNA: TGTGCCAGCAGCCAATGGGGGACAGCTGGGCAGTACTTC.

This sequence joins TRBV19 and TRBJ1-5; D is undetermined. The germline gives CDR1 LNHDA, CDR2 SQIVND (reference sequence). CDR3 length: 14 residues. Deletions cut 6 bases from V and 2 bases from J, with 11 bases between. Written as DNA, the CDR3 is TGTGCCAGTAGCTACGGCGCGGGCAATCAGCCCCAGCATTTT. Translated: CASSYGAGNQPQHF.

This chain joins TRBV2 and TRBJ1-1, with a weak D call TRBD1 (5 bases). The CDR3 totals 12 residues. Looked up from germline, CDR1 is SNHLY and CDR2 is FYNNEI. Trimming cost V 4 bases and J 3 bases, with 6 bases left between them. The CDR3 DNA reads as TGTGCCAGCAGTGTACAGGACACTGAAGCTTTCTTT. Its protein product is CASSVQDTEAFF.

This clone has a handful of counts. The CDR3 here is CASGFGGRLNTEAFF. The CDR3 DNA sequence: TGTGCTAGTGGTTTCGGGGGTCGCCTGAACACTGAAGCTTTCTTT. The J gene is TRBJ1-1, the V gene TRBV12-5, with TRBD1 as a possible D gene (5 bases). V was pared by 3 bases and J by 0 bases, with 11 bases between. The CDR3 covers 15 residues. Germline lookup yields CDR1 LGHNT and CDR2 FRNRAP.

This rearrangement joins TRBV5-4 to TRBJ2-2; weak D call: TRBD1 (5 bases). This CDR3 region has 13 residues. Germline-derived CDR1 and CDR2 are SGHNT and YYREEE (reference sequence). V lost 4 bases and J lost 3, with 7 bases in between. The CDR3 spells CASSDRDTGELFF. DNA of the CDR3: TGTGCCAGCAGCGACAGAGACACCGGGGAGCTGTTTTTT.

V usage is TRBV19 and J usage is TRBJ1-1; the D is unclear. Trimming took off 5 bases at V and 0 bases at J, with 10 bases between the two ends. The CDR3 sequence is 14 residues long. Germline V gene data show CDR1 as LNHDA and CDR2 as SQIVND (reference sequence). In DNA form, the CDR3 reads TGTGCCAGTAGTGAACGAGTTGTGAACACTGAAGCTTTCTTT. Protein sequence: CASSERVVNTEAFF.

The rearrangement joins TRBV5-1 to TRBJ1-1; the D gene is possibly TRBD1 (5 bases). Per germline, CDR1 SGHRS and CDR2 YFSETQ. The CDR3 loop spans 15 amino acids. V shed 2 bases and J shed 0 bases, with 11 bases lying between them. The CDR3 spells CASSFRQSMNTEAFF. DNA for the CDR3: TGCGCCAGCAGCTTCCGACAGTCCATGAACACTGAAGCTTTCTTT.

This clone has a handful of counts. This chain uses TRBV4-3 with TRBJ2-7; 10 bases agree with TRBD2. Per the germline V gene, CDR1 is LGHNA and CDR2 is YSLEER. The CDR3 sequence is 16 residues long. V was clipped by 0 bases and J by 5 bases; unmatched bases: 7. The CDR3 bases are TGCGCCAGCAGCCAAGACCTCGCTAGCGGGGGCCACGAGCAGTACTTC. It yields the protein CASSQDLASGGHEQYF.

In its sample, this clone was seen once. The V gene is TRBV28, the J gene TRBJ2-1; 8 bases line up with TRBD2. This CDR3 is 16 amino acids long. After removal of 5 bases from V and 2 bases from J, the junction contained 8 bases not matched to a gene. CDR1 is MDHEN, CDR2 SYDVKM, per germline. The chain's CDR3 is CASSSTSGGAYNEQFF. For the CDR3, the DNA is TGTGCCAGCAGTAGCACTAGCGGAGGAGCCTACAATGAGCAGTTCTTC.

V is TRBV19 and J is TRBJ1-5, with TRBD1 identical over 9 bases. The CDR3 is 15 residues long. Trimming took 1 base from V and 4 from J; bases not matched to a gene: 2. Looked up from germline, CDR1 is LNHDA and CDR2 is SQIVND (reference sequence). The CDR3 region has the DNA TGTGCCAGTAGTATAGGTGGACAGGGGAATCAGCCCCAGCATTTT. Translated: CASSIGGQGNQPQHF. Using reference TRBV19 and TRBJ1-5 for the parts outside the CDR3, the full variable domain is DGGITQSPKYLFRKEGQNVTLSCEQNLNHDAMYWYRQDPGQGLRLIYYSQIVNDFQKGDIAEGYSVSREKKESFPLTVTSAQKNPTAFYLCASSIGGQGNQPQHFGDGTRLSIL.

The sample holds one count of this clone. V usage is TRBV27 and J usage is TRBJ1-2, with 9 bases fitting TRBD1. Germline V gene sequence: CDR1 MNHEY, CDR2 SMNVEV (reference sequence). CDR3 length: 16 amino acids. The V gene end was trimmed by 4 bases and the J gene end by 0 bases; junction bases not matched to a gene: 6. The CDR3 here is CASSSRDRAANYGYTF. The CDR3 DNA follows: TGTGCCAGCAGTTCTCGGGACAGGGCGGCTAACTATGGCTACACCTTC.

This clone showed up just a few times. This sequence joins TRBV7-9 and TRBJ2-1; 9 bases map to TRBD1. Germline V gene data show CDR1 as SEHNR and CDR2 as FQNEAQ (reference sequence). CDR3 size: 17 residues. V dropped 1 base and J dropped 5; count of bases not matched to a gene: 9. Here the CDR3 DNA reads TGTGCCAGCAGCTTAGATGAATGGGGGACAGGGAACAATGAGCAGTTCTTC. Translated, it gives CASSLDEWGTGNNEQFF.

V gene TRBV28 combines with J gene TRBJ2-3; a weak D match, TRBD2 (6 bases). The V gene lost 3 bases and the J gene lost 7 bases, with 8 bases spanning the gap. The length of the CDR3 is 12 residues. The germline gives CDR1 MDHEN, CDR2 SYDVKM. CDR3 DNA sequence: TGTGCCAGCAGTTTGGCGGGAAATACGCAGTATTTT. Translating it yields CASSLAGNTQYF.

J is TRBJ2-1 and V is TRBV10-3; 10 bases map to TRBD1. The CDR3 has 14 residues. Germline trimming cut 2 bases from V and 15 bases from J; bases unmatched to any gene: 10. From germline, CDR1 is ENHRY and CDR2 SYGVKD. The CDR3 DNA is TGTGCCATCAGTGAGACTACCGGGACAGGGGTCCCGTTCTTC. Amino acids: CAISETTGTGVPFF.

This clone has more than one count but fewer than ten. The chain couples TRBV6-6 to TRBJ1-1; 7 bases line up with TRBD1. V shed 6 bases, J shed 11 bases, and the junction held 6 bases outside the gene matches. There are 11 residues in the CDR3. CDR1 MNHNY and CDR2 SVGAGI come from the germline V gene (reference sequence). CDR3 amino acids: CASRETGPAFF. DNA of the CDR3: TGTGCCAGCAGAGAGACAGGGCCCGCTTTCTTT.

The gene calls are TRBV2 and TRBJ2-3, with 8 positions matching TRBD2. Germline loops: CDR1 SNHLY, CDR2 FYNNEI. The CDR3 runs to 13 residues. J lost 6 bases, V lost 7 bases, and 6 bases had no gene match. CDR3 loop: CASNGGEGDTQYF. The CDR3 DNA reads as TGTGCCAGCAACGGGGGGGAGGGGGATACGCAGTATTTT. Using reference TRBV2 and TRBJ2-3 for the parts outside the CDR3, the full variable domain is EPEVTQTPSHQVTQMGQEVILRCVPISNHLYFYWYRQILGQKVEFLVSFYNNEISEKSEIFDDQFSVERPDGSNFTLKIRSTKLEDSAMYFCASNGGEGDTQYFGPGTRLTVL.

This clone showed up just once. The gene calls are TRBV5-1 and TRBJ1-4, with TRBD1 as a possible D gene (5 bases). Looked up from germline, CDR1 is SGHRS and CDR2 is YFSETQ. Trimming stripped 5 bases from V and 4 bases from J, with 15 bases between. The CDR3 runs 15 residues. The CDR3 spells CASRTLGGYNEKLFF. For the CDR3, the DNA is TGCGCCAGCAGGACCCTTGGGGGGTATAATGAAAAACTGTTTTTT.

CDR3 bases: TGTGCCAGCAGCCCGACCTCCCGCGGGCCGGGCACAGATACGCAGTATTTT. It codes for CASSPTSRGPGTDTQYF. The V gene is TRBV5-6, the J gene TRBJ2-3; maybe TRBD2 (5 bases). Germline V gene lookup returns CDR1 SGHDT and CDR2 YYEEEE. With 4 bases removed from V and 1 base from J, the gap between germline ends came to 19 bases. The CDR3 is 17 amino acids.

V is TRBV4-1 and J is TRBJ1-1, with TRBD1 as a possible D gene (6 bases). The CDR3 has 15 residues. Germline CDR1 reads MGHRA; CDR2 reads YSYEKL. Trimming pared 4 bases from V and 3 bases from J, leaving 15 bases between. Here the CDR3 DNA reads TGCGCCAGCAGCCCTGCAGACTACAGGGACACTGAAGCTTTCTTT. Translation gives CASSPADYRDTEAFF.

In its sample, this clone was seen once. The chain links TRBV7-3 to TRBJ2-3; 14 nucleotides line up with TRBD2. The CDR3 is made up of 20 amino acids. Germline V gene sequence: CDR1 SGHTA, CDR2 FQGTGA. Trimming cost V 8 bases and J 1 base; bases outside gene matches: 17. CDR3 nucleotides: TGTGCCAGCCCACATCTTTTAACCGGGACTAGCGGGGGAGGCACAGATACGCAGTATTTT. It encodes CASPHLLTGTSGGGTDTQYF.

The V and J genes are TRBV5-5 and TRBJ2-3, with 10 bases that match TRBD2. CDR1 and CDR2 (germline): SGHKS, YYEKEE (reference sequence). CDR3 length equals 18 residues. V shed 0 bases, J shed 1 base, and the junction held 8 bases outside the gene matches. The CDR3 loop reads CASSLVLVLAGGTDTQYF. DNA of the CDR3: TGTGCCAGCAGCTTGGTGCTTGTCCTAGCGGGGGGCACAGATACGCAGTATTTT.

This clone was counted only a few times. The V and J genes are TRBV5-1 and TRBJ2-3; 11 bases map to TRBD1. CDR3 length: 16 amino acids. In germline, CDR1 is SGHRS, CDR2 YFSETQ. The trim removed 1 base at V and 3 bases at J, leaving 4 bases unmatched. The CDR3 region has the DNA TGCGCCAGCAGCTTGACGGGACAGGGGGGAACAGATACGCAGTATTTT. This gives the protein CASSLTGQGGTDTQYF.

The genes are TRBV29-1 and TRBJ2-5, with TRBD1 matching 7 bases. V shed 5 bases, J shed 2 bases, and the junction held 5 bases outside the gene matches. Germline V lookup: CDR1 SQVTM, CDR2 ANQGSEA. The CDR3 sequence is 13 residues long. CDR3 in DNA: TGCAGCGTTATACAGGGGCCTCAAGAGACCCAGTACTTC. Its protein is CSVIQGPQETQYF.

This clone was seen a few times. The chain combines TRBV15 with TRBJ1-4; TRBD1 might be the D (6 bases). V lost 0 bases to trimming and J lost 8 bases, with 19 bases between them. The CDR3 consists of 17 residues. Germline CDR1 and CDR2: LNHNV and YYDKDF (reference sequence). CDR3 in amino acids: CATSRDLPGRGQEKLFF. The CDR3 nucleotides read TGTGCCACCAGCAGAGATTTGCCGGGACGGGGACAAGAAAAACTGTTTTTT.

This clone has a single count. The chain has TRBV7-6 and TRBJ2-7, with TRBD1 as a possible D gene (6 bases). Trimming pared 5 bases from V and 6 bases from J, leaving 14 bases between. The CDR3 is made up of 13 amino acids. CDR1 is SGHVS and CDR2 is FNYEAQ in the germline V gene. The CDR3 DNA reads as TGTGCCAGCAGCACCAGCACAGGGTTCGAGCAGTACTTC. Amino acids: CASSTSTGFEQYF.

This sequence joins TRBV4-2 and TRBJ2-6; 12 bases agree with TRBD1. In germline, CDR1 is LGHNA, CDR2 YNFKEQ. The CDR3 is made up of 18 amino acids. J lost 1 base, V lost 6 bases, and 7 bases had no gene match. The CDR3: CASRERDRGPSGANVLTF. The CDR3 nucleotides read TGTGCCAGCAGGGAAAGGGACAGGGGGCCTTCTGGGGCCAACGTCCTGACTTTC.

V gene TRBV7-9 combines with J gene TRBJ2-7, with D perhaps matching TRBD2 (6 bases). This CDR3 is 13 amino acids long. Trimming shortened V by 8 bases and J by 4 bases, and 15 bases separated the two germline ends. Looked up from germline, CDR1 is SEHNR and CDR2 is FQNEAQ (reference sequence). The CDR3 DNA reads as TGTGCCAGCTCGGGGGACGGTCCTTACGAGCAGTACTTC. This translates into CASSGDGPYEQYF. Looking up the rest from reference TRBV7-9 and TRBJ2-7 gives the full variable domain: DTGVSQNPRHKITKRGQNVTFRCDPISEHNRLYWYRQTLGQGPEFLTYFQNEAQLEKSRLLSDRFSAERPKGSFSTLEIQRTEQGDSAMYLCASSGDGPYEQYFGPGTRLTVT.

The CDR3 DNA follows: TGTGCCAGCAGCTTTTGGGGGGCGAACACCGGGGAGCTGTTTTTT. The encoded protein is CASSFWGANTGELFF. The chain couples TRBV5-6 to TRBJ2-2; TRBD2 is a possible D gene (6 bases). The V and J ends lost 2 bases and 0 bases respectively, with 8 bases between them. CDR3 size: 15 residues. CDR1 is SGHDT, CDR2 YYEEEE, per germline.